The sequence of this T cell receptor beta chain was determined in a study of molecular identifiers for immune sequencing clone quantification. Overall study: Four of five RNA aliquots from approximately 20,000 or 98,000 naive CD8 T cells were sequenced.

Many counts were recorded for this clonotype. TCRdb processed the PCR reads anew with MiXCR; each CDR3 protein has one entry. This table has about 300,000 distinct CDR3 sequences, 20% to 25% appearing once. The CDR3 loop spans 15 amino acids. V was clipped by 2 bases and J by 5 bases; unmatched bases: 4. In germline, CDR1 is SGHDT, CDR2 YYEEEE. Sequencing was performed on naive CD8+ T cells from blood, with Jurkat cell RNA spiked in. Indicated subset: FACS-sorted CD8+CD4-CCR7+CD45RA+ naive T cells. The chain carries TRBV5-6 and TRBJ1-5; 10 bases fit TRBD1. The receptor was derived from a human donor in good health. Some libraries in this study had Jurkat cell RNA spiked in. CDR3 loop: CASSFGQGGHQPQHF. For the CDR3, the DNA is TGTGCCAGCAGCTTCGGACAGGGGGGCCATCAGCCCCAGCATTTT.